The 21 T cell receptor beta chains below come from one sample, sequenced in a study of identical twins (dated by TCRdb to the mid-2010s). Libraries were built with 5' RACE. Sequencing instrument: Illumina HiSeq 2000. The raw public reads went through TCRdb reprocessing: fastp at Q25, MiXCR clone calling, in-frame beta chains kept. When rows share a CDR3 protein, they turn into one entry using the most common DNA and genes. The sample profile shows around 960,000 distinct CDR3 sequences; about 12% of them were found once. The ten largest clones capture 1.5% to 2% of the sample. The sample also formed part of further work on yellow fever vaccine responses in identical twins.

The sequenced material came from PBMCs. The receptor set was obtained from a woman aged 18-29 years in good health.

This clonotype has a count of ten or more. V usage is TRBV4-1 and J usage is TRBJ1-1, with 8 bases identical to TRBD1. The V and J ends lost 4 bases and 7 bases, in that order; junction bases with no gene match: 5. This CDR3 is built from 13 residues. The germline CDR1 and CDR2 sequences are MGHRA and YSYEKL. CDR3 in amino acids: CASSLGQADEAFF. The CDR3 coding sequence is TGCGCCAGCAGCCTGGGACAGGCGGATGAAGCTTTCTTT.

V is TRBV5-1 and J is TRBJ2-1, with D hard to call. The CDR3 runs 17 residues. CDR1 is SGHRS and CDR2 is YFSETQ in the germline V gene. Trimming cost V 3 bases and J 3 bases, with 19 bases left between them. The CDR3 nucleotides read TGCGCCAGCAGCTCATCCCCGACCGAATCTGGCTACAATGAGCAGTTCTTC. This codes for CASSSSPTESGYNEQFF.

The chain carries TRBV12-3 or TRBV12-4 and TRBJ2-7; tentatively, D is TRBD1 (6 bases). Deletions cut 7 bases from V and 3 bases from J, with 19 bases between. The CDR3 covers 15 residues. The CDR3 loop reads CASTLHRVFGYEQYF. The CDR3 nucleotides are TGTGCCAGCACCTTACACAGGGTTTTCGGCTACGAGCAGTACTTC.

The sample holds a few counts of this clonotype. This chain connects TRBV5-8 to TRBJ2-5, with 8 bases lining up with TRBD2. The CDR3 length is 15 residues. Germline V lookup: CDR1 SGHTS, CDR2 YDEGEE. Trimming at V came to 5 bases and at J to 9 bases, leaving 15 bases not matched to a gene. CDR3 in amino acids: CASSPLGAGGLAQYF. In nucleotides, the CDR3 is TGTGCCAGCAGTCCCCTTGGTGCGGGAGGACTCGCCCAGTACTTC.

This clonotype was observed a few times. The chain recombines TRBV4-1 with TRBJ2-1, with D tentatively TRBD1 or TRBD2 (5 bases each). V was pared by 4 bases and J by 6 bases, with 13 bases between. This CDR3 spans 14 amino acids. Germline V CDR1 and CDR2: MGHRA, YSYEKL. CDR3 amino acids: CASSLRDRSNEQFF. CDR3 in DNA: TGCGCCAGCAGCCTAAGGGACCGCTCCAATGAGCAGTTCTTC.

J is TRBJ1-1 and V is TRBV12-3 or TRBV12-4, with TRBD1 matching over 7 bases. The V and J ends lost 6 bases and 0 bases, in that order; junction bases with no gene match: 7. This CDR3 contains 15 residues. CDR3 loop: CASRPGTVMNTEAFF. DNA of the CDR3: TGTGCCAGCAGACCCGGGACAGTCATGAACACTGAAGCTTTCTTT.

This clonotype was seen ten or more times. CDR3 nucleotide sequence: TGTGCCAGCAGCCAACAGGGGGCTGGAAACACCATATATTTT. Protein sequence: CASSQQGAGNTIYF. The gene calls are TRBV3-1 and TRBJ1-3, with 7 bases fitting TRBD1. Unmatched junction bases numbered 0, after V lost 2 bases and J lost 2 bases. The CDR3 has 14 amino acids. Germline CDR1 and CDR2: LGHDT and YNNKEL (reference sequence).

The rearrangement links TRBV5-1 to TRBJ1-4; D remains ambiguous. The germline V and J ends were trimmed by 4 bases and 7 bases, with 11 bases remaining between them. Germline lookup yields CDR1 SGHRS and CDR2 YFSETQ. This CDR3 region has 13 residues. CDR3 sequence reads: CASSAGSAEKLFF. The CDR3 bases are TGCGCCAGCAGCGCTGGGTCGGCTGAAAAACTGTTTTTT.

The sample holds many counts of this clonotype. The chain couples TRBV12-3 or TRBV12-4 to TRBJ2-7; no clear D gene. V was pared by 0 bases and J by 3 bases, with 6 bases between. The CDR3 contains 13 residues. CDR3 residues: CASSLALGYEQYV. DNA for the CDR3: TGTGCCAGCAGTTTAGCGCTAGGCTACGAGCAGTACGTC.

V and J are TRBV2 and TRBJ2-3; 8 positions match TRBD1. The CDR3 spans 17 residues. Unmatched junction bases numbered 15, after V lost 10 bases and J lost 0 bases. Germline V gene sequence: CDR1 SNHLY, CDR2 FYNNEI. CDR3 amino acids: CATRRDRRRTSTDTQYF. The CDR3, as DNA: TGTGCCACAAGGAGGGACAGGCGACGAACTAGCACAGATACGCAGTATTTT.

The chain employs TRBV27 and TRBJ2-3; D is unclear. CDR1 and CDR2 from the germline V gene are MNHEY and SMNVEV (reference sequence). The CDR3 extends over 13 amino acids. Trimming removed 2 bases at V and 2 bases at J, with 5 bases between. The CDR3 DNA reads TGTGCCAGCAGTTTAAGCGTCACAGATACGCAGTATTTT. Protein sequence: CASSLSVTDTQYF.

This clonotype was picked up a small number of times. This chain connects TRBV12-3 or TRBV12-4 to TRBJ1-2; unclear D gene. V was trimmed by 1 base and J by 4 bases, leaving 16 bases between them. The CDR3 runs 16 residues. CDR3 coding DNA: TGTGCCAGCAGTTTAGTTTTCGGCGCCGCGTTCTATGGCTACACCTTC. It translates to CASSLVFGAAFYGYTF.

The rearrangement joins TRBV12-3 or TRBV12-4 to TRBJ2-1, with 8 bases lining up with TRBD2. The CDR3 runs to 12 residues. V lost 5 bases to trimming and J lost 16 bases; unmatched junction nucleotides: 10. CDR3 loop: CASSSTGTRFFF. CDR3 DNA sequence: TGTGCCAGCAGTAGTACCGGGACTAGGTTTTTCTTC.

This clonotype was found many times. The rearrangement joins TRBV10-3 to TRBJ2-3; D may be TRBD2 (8 bases). CDR1 ENHRY and CDR2 SYGVKD come from the germline V gene. With 10 bases removed from V and 2 bases from J, the gap between germline ends came to 19 bases. The CDR3 loop spans 15 amino acids. The CDR3 reads CASGGGTADTDTQYF. CDR3 nucleotides: TGTGCCAGCGGCGGGGGGACAGCTGACACAGATACGCAGTATTTT.

This clonotype showed up just a few times. The CDR3 here is CSASRTSGGAETQYF. The CDR3 bases are TGCAGTGCTAGTCGGACTAGCGGGGGGGCTGAGACCCAGTACTTC. The chain couples TRBV20-1 to TRBJ2-5, with 15 positions matching TRBD2. Trimming took 3 bases from V and 5 from J; bases not matched to a gene: 4. CDR1 is DFQATT, CDR2 SNEGSKA, per germline (reference sequence). The CDR3 consists of 15 residues.

This clonotype was seen at least ten times. The rearrangement uses TRBV10-3 and TRBJ2-1, with 7 bases lining up with TRBD2. The CDR3 length is 14 residues. Per germline, CDR1 ENHRY and CDR2 SYGVKD. The V gene end was trimmed by 4 bases and the J gene end by 7 bases; junction bases not matched to a gene: 7. CDR3 protein: CAISGPGLSNEQFF. The CDR3 coding sequence is TGTGCCATCAGTGGACCGGGACTATCGAATGAGCAGTTCTTC.

This clonotype has a handful of counts. The rearrangement joins TRBV7-6 to TRBJ2-1; 7 bases are shared with TRBD1. The V segment lost 5 bases and the J segment 7 bases; nucleotides outside the gene matches: 8. Germline CDR1 SGHVS, CDR2 FNYEAQ. The CDR3 is made up of 14 amino acids. The CDR3 sequence: CASSQAGGVNEQFF. In nucleotides, the CDR3 is TGTGCCAGCAGCCAAGCAGGGGGAGTTAATGAGCAGTTCTTC.

This clonotype came up many times. V and J are TRBV7-2 and TRBJ1-2; D is unclear. This CDR3 is 13 amino acids long. CDR1 is SGHTA, CDR2 FQGNSA, per germline. The V gene lost 5 bases and the J gene lost 8 bases, with 15 bases spanning the gap. The CDR3: CASSPGVGGGYTF. CDR3 nucleotide sequence: TGTGCCAGCAGCCCCGGGGTGGGAGGCGGCTACACCTTC.

Written as DNA, the CDR3 is TGCAGTGCTTCGCGGACTAGCGGGAGCGGGGAGCAGTACTTC. This codes for CSASRTSGSGEQYF. The chain couples TRBV20-1 to TRBJ2-7, with 13 bases identical to TRBD2. Germline trimming cut 5 bases from V and 7 bases from J; bases unmatched to any gene: 8. This CDR3 has 14 amino acids. The germline V gene encodes CDR1 DFQATT and CDR2 SNEGSKA (reference sequence).

There are many counts of this clonotype. The chain links TRBV4-1 to TRBJ2-7; possibly TRBD2 for D (5 bases). Trimming took 0 bases from V and 3 from J, leaving 15 bases between them. The CDR3 extends over 16 amino acids. Germline V gene data show CDR1 as MGHRA and CDR2 as YSYEKL. The CDR3: CASSQDRGETSYEQYF. Here the CDR3 DNA reads TGCGCCAGCAGCCAAGATCGGGGAGAGACAAGCTACGAGCAGTACTTC.

This clonotype was counted at least ten times. The chain couples TRBV6-1 to TRBJ1-6; D ambiguous. The V end was cut by 8 bases, the J end by 5 bases, with 10 bases between. The germline V gene has CDR1 MNHNS and CDR2 SASEGT. This CDR3 has 13 residues. In DNA, the CDR3 is TGTGCCAGCGCCCGGGTTAATAATTCACCCCTCCACTTT. Protein product: CASARVNNSPLHF.